The present TCR beta chain was sequenced within a study of T cells in Graves' hyperthyroidism and ophthalmopathy. Study-level background: Before treatment of any kind, peripheral blood was taken at initial diagnosis.

The CDR3 spans 15 residues. The germline V gene has CDR1 SGHAT and CDR2 FQDESV (reference sequence). Study-level results: Clonotypes that were expanded in thyroid above 0.001 mostly appeared in blood too. Ophthalmopathy was separated from stable hyperthyroidism by a 13 V-J model.

In the ophthalmopathy cohort, Clinical Activity Score was at least 3, NOSPECS grade at least 4, and duration under 3 months. TCR beta CDR3 sequences were amplified from RNA transcripts. The HTBI primer set drove a first-round RT-PCR of the TCR CDR3. TCRdb processed the multiplex PCR reads anew with MiXCR; each CDR3 protein has one entry. The sample records 660,000 or so distinct CDR3 sequences, less than 25% being singletons. Turning to this clonotype: The antigen remains undetermined. At one end, the junction sequence differs from germline, possibly due to a read error.

The receptor comes from a man aged 25 to 40 with Graves' ophthalmopathy. The J gene is TRBJ2-5, the V gene TRBV11-1, with D possibly matching TRBD1 (6 bases). The sequencing input was blood. The CDR3 sequence is CASSFTYRDQGTQYF. The DNA of the CDR3 is TGTGCCAGCAGCTTCACATACAGGGACCAAGGGACCCAGTACTTC. Full variable domain (remainder filled in from reference TRBV11-1 and TRBJ2-5): EAEVAQSPRYKITEKSQAVAFWCDPISGHATLYWYRQILGQGPELLVQFQDESVVDDSQLPKDRFSAERLKGVDSTLKIQPAELGDSAMYLCASSFTYRDQGTQYFGPGTRLLVL.